The 14 T cell receptor beta chains presented below share a single source sample, sequenced in a study of tumor-infiltrating lymphocytes in primary liver carcinoma. cDNA specific to TCR beta was made from about 0.45 ug of total RNA, with a constant-region primer employed for priming. Slightly modified ARM-PCR with three nested multiplex PCR rounds yielded TCR beta libraries. Two initial PCR rounds of ten to eleven cycles each paired TRBV1-TRBV30 forward primers with a C-beta reverse primer. Using its own MiXCR run on the multiplex PCR reads, TCRdb lists one record per CDR3 protein. This sample carries 300,000 to 400,000 distinct CDR3 sequences, 65% of them seen once, and the ten largest clones take approximately 9.4%. Germline DNA was also extracted, and blood RNA was taken from unsorted whole blood. Sequencing was done on a sample of peripheral blood. All receptors derive from a man aged 40-49 years with primary liver carcinoma and hepatitis B virus infection.

The chain joins TRBV30 to TRBJ2-6; D gene unclear. The germline V and J ends were trimmed by 2 bases and 0 bases, with 8 bases remaining between them. The germline gives CDR1 GTSNPN, CDR2 SVGIG (reference sequence). The CDR3 loop spans 15 amino acids. The DNA of the CDR3 is TGTGCCTGGAGTAATCAACTCTCTGGGGCCAACGTCCTGACTTTC. This translates into CAWSNQLSGANVLTF.

With respect to this clonotype: Given the absence of the conserved phenylalanine or tryptophan at the CDR3 end, a read error is likely. It is unclear where the CDR3 begins or ends on the DNA, so no DNA is shown, and the CDR3 is as TCRdb lists it. This chain uses TRBV29-1 with TRBJ2-6; TRBD1, the table's D call, lacks a check against the DNA. The germline V gene has CDR1 SQVTM and CDR2 ANQGSEA. Counting both end residues, the CDR3 totals 15 amino acids. CDR3 amino acids: CSVVQGISGANVMTL.

Only one count was recorded for this clonotype. This clone may be a read error of a much larger clone one base away. J is TRBJ2-1 and V is TRBV12-3 or TRBV12-4; unclear D gene. This CDR3 has 16 residues. Trimming took off 4 bases at V and 0 bases at J, with 13 bases between the two ends. The CDR3 here is CASSYLSVNSYNEQFF. CDR3 nucleotides: TGTGCCAGCAGTTATCTCTCCGTTAACTCCTACAATGAGCAGTTCTTC.

In the case of this clonotype: A junction boundary mismatches the germline segment, possibly from a read error. This sequence joins TRBV11-3 and TRBJ2-2; 7 bases fit TRBD2. Looked up from germline, CDR1 is SGHNT and CDR2 is YENEEA. This CDR3 spans 16 amino acids. CDR3 bases: TGTGCCAGCAGCCCCGGACTAGTGGGAACTCCCGGTGAGCTGTTTTTT. Residues: CASSPGLVGTPGELFF.

As concerns this clonotype: One junction end does not reproduce the germline sequence, and a read error may be involved. This chain uses TRBV29-1 with TRBJ2-1; D is possibly TRBD2 (6 bases). In germline, CDR1 is SQVTM, CDR2 ANQGSEA. The CDR3 covers 14 residues. CDR3 in amino acids: CSVCAGTAQNEQIF. DNA of the CDR3: TGCAGCGTTTGTGCGGGGACCGCACAAAATGAGCAGATCTTT.

As concerns this clonotype: A much larger clone differs from this one at a single base, so this may be a read error. The chain recombines TRBV6-6 with TRBJ2-5; 7 bases match TRBD2. V lost 7 bases to trimming and J lost 3 bases; unmatched junction nucleotides: 2. CDR1 MNHNY and CDR2 SVGAGI come from the germline V gene (reference sequence). The CDR3 runs to 12 residues. CDR3 sequence reads: CASNGLEETQYF. DNA of the CDR3: TGTGCCAGCAATGGACTAGAAGAGACCCAGTACTTC.

This clonotype was counted ten times or more. The rearrangement uses TRBV29-1 and TRBJ2-1; D gene uncertain. The germline V gene has CDR1 SQVTM and CDR2 ANQGSEA. There are 14 residues in the CDR3. V was cut by 4 bases and J by 0 bases, with 10 bases left in between. This CDR3 is CSVVAASSYNEQFF. DNA for the CDR3: TGCAGCGTTGTCGCCGCGAGCTCCTACAATGAGCAGTTCTTC.

This clonotype was observed a few times. The chain recombines TRBV28 with TRBJ2-4; 8 positions match TRBD2. This CDR3 is 14 amino acids long. V dropped 4 bases and J dropped 1; count of bases not matched to a gene: 0. Germline CDR1 and CDR2: MDHEN and SYDVKM. DNA of the CDR3: TGTGCCAGCAGTTCGGGGGGGGCCAAAAACATTCAGTACTTC. This sequence encodes CASSSGGAKNIQYF.

This clonotype appeared once. With a much larger clone just one base away, this may be a read error. This sequence joins TRBV29-1 and TRBJ1-4, with a weak D call TRBD1 (5 bases). V was clipped by 1 base and J by 7 bases, with 10 bases between them. Germline V gene sequence: CDR1 SQVTM, CDR2 ANQGSEA. The CDR3 sequence is 13 residues long. CDR3 amino acids: CSVEAQGSEKLFF. Written as DNA, the CDR3 is TGCAGCGTTGAAGCCCAGGGTAGTGAAAAACTGTTTTTT. The full variable domain, its missing parts supplied by reference TRBV29-1 and TRBJ1-4, is SAVISQKPSRDICQRGTSLTIQCQVDSQVTMMFWYRQQPGQSLTLIATANQGSEATYESGFVIDKFPISRPNLTFSTLTVSNMSPEDSSIYLCSVEAQGSEKLFFGSGTQLSVL.

To note about this clonotype: At one of its ends the junction is not consistent with the germline gene, which may arise from a read error. This chain connects TRBV4-1 to TRBJ1-1, with unresolved D. Germline V gene lookup returns CDR1 MGHRA and CDR2 YSYEKL. CDR3 length equals 14 residues. CDR3 sequence: CTSSGIIKNIEAFF. The DNA for the CDR3 is TGCACCAGCAGCGGGATTATTAAAAACATTGAAGCTTTCTTT.

This rearrangement joins TRBV29-1 to TRBJ1-1; D call uncertain. The CDR3 spans 13 residues. The germline V gene has CDR1 SQVTM and CDR2 ANQGSEA. V dropped 3 bases and J dropped 2 bases, with 10 bases sitting between them. Written as DNA, the CDR3 is TGCAGCGTTGAGCATTCCTCAAACACTGAAGCTTTCTTT. This encodes CSVEHSSNTEAFF.

Concerning this clonotype: A read error may account for a junction end that differs from germline. The chain combines TRBV6-2 or TRBV6-3 with TRBJ2-7, with D unresolved. Germline lookup yields CDR1 MNHEY and CDR2 SVGEGT. This CDR3 spans 14 amino acids. The CDR3 DNA follows: TGTGACAGCAGTTGGTTTGGTAACTCCTACGAGCAGTACTTC. Translated: CDSSWFGNSYEQYF.

To note about this clonotype: A read error is possible here, since a much larger clone lies one base away. The CDR3 protein is CAGSSEQGRSNQPQHF. As DNA, the CDR3 is TGTGCCGGCAGCTCTGAACAGGGTAGGAGCAATCAGCCCCAGCATTTT. V is TRBV6-2 or TRBV6-3 and J is TRBJ1-5; possible D gene TRBD1, 6 bases. The germline V gene encodes CDR1 MNHEY and CDR2 SVGEGT. The CDR3 length is 16 residues.

This clonotype occurred many times. This chain links TRBV6-1 with TRBJ2-5; 9 positions match TRBD2. Germline values: CDR1 MNHNS, CDR2 SASEGT. CDR3 length: 15 amino acids. V was pared by 6 bases and J by 2 bases, with 7 bases of the junction left unmatched. CDR3: CASSETTSGQETQYF. The CDR3 DNA reads TGTGCCAGCAGCGAGACGACTAGCGGACAAGAGACCCAGTACTTC.